The 15 T cell receptor beta chains below all came from one sample that was sequenced in a study of siplizumab effects on memory and regulatory T cells (dated by TCRdb to the late 2010s). The method was the immunoSEQ multiplex PCR assay. The clones in this table, taken by TCRdb from immuneACCESS, are in-frame only. Not every clone is retained; where verified, under half of the shortfall comes from an unresolved V gene, and the cause of the rest is unknown. Here the sample has roughly 120,000 clones; 92% occur a single time. The ten largest clones take up roughly 1.4% of the sample. The sample consisted of CD4+ T cells sorted from blood. Receptors were obtained from a human donor in good health.

The rearrangement joins TRBV6-5 to TRBJ1-2; D call uncertain. The length of the CDR3 is 14 residues. V shed 2 bases and J shed 2 bases, with 9 bases lying between them. Germline assignment: CDR1 MNHEY and CDR2 SVGAGI. CDR3 in amino acids: CASSYTEENYGYTF. Written as DNA, the CDR3 is TGTGCCAGCAGTTACACAGAAGAAAACTATGGCTACACCTTC.

The rearrangement uses TRBV10-1 and TRBJ2-1; perhaps TRBD1 as D (6 bases). This CDR3 contains 16 residues. The germline V gene has CDR1 WNHNN and CDR2 SYGVQD (reference sequence). Deletions cut 6 bases from V and 6 bases from J, with 21 bases between. In DNA, the CDR3 is TGCGCCAGCAGCCCTAGATCAGGGGTTTCGAGCAATGAGCAGTTCTTC. Its protein is CASSPRSGVSSNEQFF.

The V gene is TRBV7-6, the J gene TRBJ1-1, with TRBD1 identical over 11 bases. Germline V lookup: CDR1 SGHVS, CDR2 FNYEAQ. V gave up 5 bases and J gave up 5 bases; unmatched junction bases: 7. The CDR3 has 15 amino acids. DNA for the CDR3: TGTGCCAGCAGCGGCGGACAGGGGGCCGCGACTGAAGCTTTCTTT. This sequence encodes CASSGGQGAATEAFF.

The sample holds one count of this clone. The chain has TRBV6-1 and TRBJ2-7, with a weak D call TRBD2 (6 bases). CDR1 is MNHNS and CDR2 is SASEGT in the germline V gene. V was clipped by 0 bases and J by 1 base, with 13 bases between them. This CDR3 has 16 amino acids. The CDR3 DNA follows: TGTGCCAGCAGTGAAGCAGCGACTAGGGGATCCTACGAGCAGTACTTC. It codes for CASSEAATRGSYEQYF.

The V call is TRBV7-2, the J call TRBJ2-1; D call uncertain. Germline lookup yields CDR1 SGHTA and CDR2 FQGNSA. This CDR3 has 12 residues. V was cut by 2 bases and J by 8 bases, with 7 bases left in between. Here the CDR3 DNA reads TGTGCCAGCAGCTTAATAAGTGATGAGCAGTTCTTC. As protein: CASSLISDEQFF.

The CDR3: CASSYSSQGGKLFF. CDR3 nucleotide sequence: TGTGCCAGCAGTTACTCGAGCCAGGGGGGGAAACTGTTTTTT. The rearrangement links TRBV6-5 to TRBJ1-4; 7 positions agree with TRBD1. There are 14 residues in the CDR3. Germline assignment: CDR1 MNHEY and CDR2 SVGAGI. V trimming: 0 bases; J trimming: 11 bases; junction bases outside the gene matches: 6.

The chain carries TRBV6-1 and TRBJ1-4, with D tentatively TRBD1 (6 bases). Trimming removed 7 bases from V and 8 bases from J, with 14 bases in between. The germline CDR1 and CDR2 sequences are MNHNS and SASEGT. This CDR3 spans 13 amino acids. The CDR3 loop is CASNSGTLEKLFF. CDR3 coding DNA: TGTGCCAGCAACTCCGGGACACTAGAAAAACTGTTTTTT.

V gene TRBV27 combines with J gene TRBJ1-4; TRBD1 matches at 8 bases. CDR1 and CDR2 from the germline V gene are MNHEY and SMNVEV (reference sequence). With 4 bases clipped from V and 8 bases from J, the junction kept 6 bases outside the gene matches. The CDR3 runs to 14 residues. The CDR3 protein is CASSWQGAREKLFF. The CDR3 DNA is TGTGCCAGCAGTTGGCAGGGGGCGCGGGAAAAACTGTTTTTT.

This chain connects TRBV19 to TRBJ1-4; 7 nucleotides line up with TRBD1. The CDR3 loop spans 16 amino acids. The V segment lost 0 bases and the J segment 6 bases; nucleotides outside the gene matches: 7. Germline values: CDR1 LNHDA, CDR2 SQIVND (reference sequence). CDR3: CASSIDTQGTYEKLFF. DNA of the CDR3: TGTGCCAGTAGTATAGACACACAGGGGACATATGAAAAACTGTTTTTT.

This chain links TRBV9 with TRBJ2-5; TRBD2 matches 10 bases. V was clipped by 0 bases and J by 4 bases; unmatched bases: 9. The germline V gene has CDR1 SGDLS and CDR2 YYNGEE. The CDR3 is 17 amino acids. The CDR3, as DNA: TGTGCCAGCAGCGTAGGCGCTAGCGGGGGCCCCGTAGAGACCCAGTACTTC. Translated: CASSVGASGGPVETQYF.

V and J are TRBV6-5 and TRBJ2-1; D might be TRBD2 (6 bases). Deletions cut 11 bases from V and 8 bases from J, with 22 bases between. The CDR3 has 14 residues. The V gene's germline CDR1 is MNHEY and CDR2 SVGAGI. CDR3 in DNA: TGTGCCGCCAGAGCCGGGACTTCTAAGGATGAGCAGTTCTTC. Its translation is CAARAGTSKDEQFF.

This clone was observed once. The rearrangement links TRBV4-1 to TRBJ2-1, with D possibly matching TRBD1 (6 bases). The CDR3 has 17 amino acids. Germline CDR1 is MGHRA and CDR2 is YSYEKL. Deletions cut 4 bases from V and 0 bases from J, with 16 bases between. The CDR3, as DNA: TGCGCCAGCAGCCCAAATGGCGACAGGATCTCCTACAATGAGCAGTTCTTC. Amino acids: CASSPNGDRISYNEQFF.

The V and J genes are TRBV7-8 and TRBJ2-3; D unresolved. The V end was cut by 6 bases, the J end by 3 bases, with 10 bases between. The CDR3 extends over 13 amino acids. The germline gives CDR1 SGHVS, CDR2 FQNEAQ. CDR3 in amino acids: CASRALGTDTQYF. The CDR3 bases are TGTGCCAGCAGAGCCCTGGGTACAGATACGCAGTATTTT.

This clone was counted once. This rearrangement joins TRBV6-5 to TRBJ2-7; 10 nucleotides agree with TRBD2. Germline CDR1 is MNHEY and CDR2 is SVGAGI. This CDR3 region has 14 residues. After removal of 2 bases from V and 5 bases from J, the junction contained 3 bases not matched to a gene. The CDR3 DNA sequence: TGTGCCAGCAGTTACCTAGCGGGAGCCAACGAGCAGTACTTC. Protein product: CASSYLAGANEQYF.

As regards this clone: At one of its ends the junction is not consistent with the germline gene, which may arise from a read error. V gene TRBV7-2 combines with J gene TRBJ2-3; D perhaps matches TRBD1 (5 bases). The CDR3 totals 17 residues. The germline gives CDR1 SGHTA, CDR2 FQGNSA. CDR3 nucleotides: TGTGCCAGCACCTTAGGGGTGAGAGTTGGGCGCACAGATACGCAGTATTTT. It is translated as CASTLGVRVGRTDTQYF.